These 5 T cell receptor beta chains came from one sample sequenced in a study of T cells expressing NK-cell markers. One entry per CDR3 protein, without DNA, is what TCRdb gives after re-calling the 5' RACE reads. This table holds about 160,000 distinct CDR3 sequences. Sequencing input: blood T cells: a sorted CD56 or NKG2C T cell subset, CD4+ or CD8+ T cells, or bulk PBMC T cells (not recorded which). All receptors come from a woman between 18 and 69 years old in good health.

This chain uses TRBV12-5 with TRBJ2-5; TCRdb selects TRBD1, and the lack of DNA leaves this call unchecked. The CDR3 is 16 amino acids. CDR1 and CDR2 (germline): LGHNT, FRNRAP. This chain's CDR3 is CASGLGSGTPEETQYF.

The chain recombines TRBV6-1 with TRBJ2-6; the D call of TRBD1 rests on TCRdb alone, since no DNA is present to check it. The CDR3 loop spans 19 amino acids. CDR1 and CDR2 from the germline V gene are MNHNS and SASEGT. Here the CDR3 reads CASSEIWTGGLSGANVLTF.

This chain connects TRBV4-1 to TRBJ2-7; the D call from TCRdb, TRBD1, cannot be confirmed without DNA. The CDR3 totals 14 residues. Germline V gives CDR1 MGHRA, CDR2 YSYEKL. This chain's CDR3 is CASSPDSGVYEQYF.

The rearrangement uses TRBV7-9 and TRBJ2-1. CDR3 size: 12 residues. Germline V gives CDR1 SEHNR, CDR2 FQNEAQ (reference sequence). The CDR3 region is CASSLGQAEQFF.

J is TRBJ2-7 and V is TRBV27; the D gene TCRdb calls, TRBD2, cannot be checked with no DNA. Per the germline V gene, CDR1 is MNHEY and CDR2 is SMNVEV (reference sequence). The CDR3 spans 14 residues. CDR3 amino acids: CASSLRGRAYEQYF.